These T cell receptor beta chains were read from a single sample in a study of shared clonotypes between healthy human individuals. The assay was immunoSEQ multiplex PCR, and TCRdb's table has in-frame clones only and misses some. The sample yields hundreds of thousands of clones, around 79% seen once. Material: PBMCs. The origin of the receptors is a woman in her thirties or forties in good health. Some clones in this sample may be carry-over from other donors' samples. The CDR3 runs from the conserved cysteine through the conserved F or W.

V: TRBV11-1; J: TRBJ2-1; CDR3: CASSLGTSGSSYNEQFF
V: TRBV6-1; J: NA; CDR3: CASRGTGESYEQYF
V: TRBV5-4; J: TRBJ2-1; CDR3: CASSRSGLLSNEQFF
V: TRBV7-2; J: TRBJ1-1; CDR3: CASSPTGRTEAFF
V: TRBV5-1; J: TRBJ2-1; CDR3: CASSSTSGRPRAEQFF
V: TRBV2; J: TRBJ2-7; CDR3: CASSVVGQGVYEQYF
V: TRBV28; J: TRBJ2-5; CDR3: CASSTRLAGPQETQYF
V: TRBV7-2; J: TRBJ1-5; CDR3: CASSSNRGRNQPQHF
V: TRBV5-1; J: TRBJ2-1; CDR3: CASSLTQPGQVGQFF
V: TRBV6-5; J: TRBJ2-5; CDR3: CASSSQGAGETQYF
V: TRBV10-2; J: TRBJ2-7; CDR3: CASKGAGFYEQYF
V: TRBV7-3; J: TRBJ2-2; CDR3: CASSSARGELFF
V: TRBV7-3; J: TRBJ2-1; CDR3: CASSLTLSGGEQFF
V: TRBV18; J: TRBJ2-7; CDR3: CASSPNLYEQYF
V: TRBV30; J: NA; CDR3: CAWSAGGRDGGEQYF
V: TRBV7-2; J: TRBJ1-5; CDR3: CASSFGGNQPQHF
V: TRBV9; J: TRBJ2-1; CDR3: CASSLGLAGGGYNEQFF
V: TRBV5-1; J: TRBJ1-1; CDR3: CASSPQGMNTEAFF
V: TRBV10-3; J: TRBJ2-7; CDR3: CATLPGQGYEQYF
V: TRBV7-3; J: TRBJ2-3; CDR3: CASSLVLAGGPSTDTQYF
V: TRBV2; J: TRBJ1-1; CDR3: CARRGTSSVTEAFF
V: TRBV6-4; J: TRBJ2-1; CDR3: CASSKGLAGGSYNEQFF
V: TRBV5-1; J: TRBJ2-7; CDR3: CASSLEGTGGYEQYF
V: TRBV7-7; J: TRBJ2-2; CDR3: CASSSTGTGGFTGELFF
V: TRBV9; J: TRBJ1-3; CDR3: CASSPSRTAGNTIYF
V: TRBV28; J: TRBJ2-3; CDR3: CASRRRGGNTDTQYF
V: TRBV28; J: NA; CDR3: CAHGTSGKTYEQYF
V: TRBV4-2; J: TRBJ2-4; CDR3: CASSPFEQGNIQYF
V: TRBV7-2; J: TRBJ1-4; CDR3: CASSSRGADEKLFF
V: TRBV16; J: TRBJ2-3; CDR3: CASSQRGLTDTQYF
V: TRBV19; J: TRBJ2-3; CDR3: CASTPAGDRDTQYF
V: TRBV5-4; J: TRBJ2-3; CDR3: CASSLDGVGDRTDTQYF
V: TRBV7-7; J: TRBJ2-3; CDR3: CASSIGLGGADTQYF
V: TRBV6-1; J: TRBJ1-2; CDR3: CASNQGGYGYTF
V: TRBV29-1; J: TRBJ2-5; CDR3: CSVAQGPETQYF
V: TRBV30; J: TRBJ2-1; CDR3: CAWTGGSYYNEQFF
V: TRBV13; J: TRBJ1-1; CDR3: CASSEGQGASEAFF
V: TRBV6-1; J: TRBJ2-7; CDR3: CASSEVGDTYEQYF
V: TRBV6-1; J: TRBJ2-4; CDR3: CASSVQGENIQYF
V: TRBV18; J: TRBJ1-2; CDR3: CASSPPIVGYGYTF
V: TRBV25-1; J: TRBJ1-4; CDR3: CASSGNRRGINEKLFF
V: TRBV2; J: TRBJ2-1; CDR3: CASPPRHEQFF
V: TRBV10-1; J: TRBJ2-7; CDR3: CASIRLALEQEQYF
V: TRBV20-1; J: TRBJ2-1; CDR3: CSVQTRDEQFF
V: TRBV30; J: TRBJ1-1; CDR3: CAWSSITGTGRMRNTEAFF
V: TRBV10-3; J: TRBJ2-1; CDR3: CAISEQASGNEQFF
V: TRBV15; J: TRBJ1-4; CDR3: CATSRTRTGVSEKLFF
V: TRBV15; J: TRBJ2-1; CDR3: CATSKGQGANEQFF
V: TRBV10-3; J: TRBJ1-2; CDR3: CASYQKGVYGYTF
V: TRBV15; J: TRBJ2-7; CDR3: CATSRTSRTLIDEQYF
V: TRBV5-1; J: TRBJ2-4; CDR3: CASSEAGTNIQYF
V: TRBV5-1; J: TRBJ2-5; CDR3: CASGQTSTEETQYF
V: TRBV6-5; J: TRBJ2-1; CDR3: CASRSGTGFDEQFF
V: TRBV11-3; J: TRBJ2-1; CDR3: CASSLEPHGEQFF
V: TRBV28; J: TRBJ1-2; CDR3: CASSLTGSAGYTF